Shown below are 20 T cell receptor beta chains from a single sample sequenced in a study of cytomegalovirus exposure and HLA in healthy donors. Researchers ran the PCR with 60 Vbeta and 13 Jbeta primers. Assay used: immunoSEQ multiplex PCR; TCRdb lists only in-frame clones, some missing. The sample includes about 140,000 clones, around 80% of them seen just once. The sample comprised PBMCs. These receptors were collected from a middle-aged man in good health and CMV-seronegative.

CDR3: CASSLGAVGANTGELFF. CDR3 sequence (DNA): TGTGCCAGCAGCTTGGGTGCGGTGGGAGCGAACACCGGGGAGCTGTTTTTT. The chain combines TRBV5-4 with TRBJ2-2; possible D gene TRBD2, 5 bases. From germline, CDR1 is SGHNT and CDR2 YYREEE (reference sequence). Trimming cost V 0 bases and J 0 bases, with 12 bases left between them. The CDR3 is made up of 17 amino acids.

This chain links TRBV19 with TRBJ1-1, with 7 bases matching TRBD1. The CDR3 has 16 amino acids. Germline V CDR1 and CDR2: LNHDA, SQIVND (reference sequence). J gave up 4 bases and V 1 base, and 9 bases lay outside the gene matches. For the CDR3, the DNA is TGTGCCAGTAGTATAGTATATGAGGCAGGGGGCACTGAAGCTTTCTTT. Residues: CASSIVYEAGGTEAFF.

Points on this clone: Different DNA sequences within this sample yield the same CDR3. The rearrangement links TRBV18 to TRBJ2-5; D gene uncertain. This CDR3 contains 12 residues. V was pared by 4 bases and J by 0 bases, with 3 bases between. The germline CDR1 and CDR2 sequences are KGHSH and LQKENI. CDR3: CASSRDQETQYF. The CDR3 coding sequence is TGTGCCAGCTCACGAGACCAAGAGACCCAGTACTTC.

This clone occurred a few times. The CDR3 DNA is TGTGCCAGCAAACAGTCAGGGGCGGGTACTGAAGCTTTCTTT. It codes for CASKQSGAGTEAFF. V usage is TRBV6-5 and J usage is TRBJ1-1; D is possibly TRBD1 (6 bases). The CDR3 has 14 amino acids. Germline V CDR1 and CDR2: MNHEY, SVGAGI. Trimming took 7 bases from V and 5 from J, leaving 17 bases between them.

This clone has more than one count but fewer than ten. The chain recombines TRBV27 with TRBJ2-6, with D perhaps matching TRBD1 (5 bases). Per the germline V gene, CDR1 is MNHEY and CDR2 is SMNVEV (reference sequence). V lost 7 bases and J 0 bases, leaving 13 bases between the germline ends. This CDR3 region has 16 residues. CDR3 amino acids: CASKGSPPSGANVLTF. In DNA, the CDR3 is TGTGCCAGCAAGGGGTCTCCCCCCTCTGGGGCCAACGTCCTGACTTTC.

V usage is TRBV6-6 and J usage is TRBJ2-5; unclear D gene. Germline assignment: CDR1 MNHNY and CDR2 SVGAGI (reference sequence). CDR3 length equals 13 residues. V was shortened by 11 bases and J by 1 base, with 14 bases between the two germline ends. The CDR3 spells CALSQVFQETQYF. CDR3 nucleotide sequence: TGTGCCCTTTCCCAGGTATTCCAAGAGACCCAGTACTTC.

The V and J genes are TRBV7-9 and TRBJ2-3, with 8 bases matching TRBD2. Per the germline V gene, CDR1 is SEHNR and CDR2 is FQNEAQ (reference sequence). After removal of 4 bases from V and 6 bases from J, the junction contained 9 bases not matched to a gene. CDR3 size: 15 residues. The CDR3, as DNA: TGTGCCAGCAGCTCCACCGGGACTAGTGCCGATACGCAGTATTTT. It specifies CASSSTGTSADTQYF.

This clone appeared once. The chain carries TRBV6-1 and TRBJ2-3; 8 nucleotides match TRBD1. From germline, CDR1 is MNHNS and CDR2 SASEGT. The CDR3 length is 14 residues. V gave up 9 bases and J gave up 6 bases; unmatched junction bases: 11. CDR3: CASNDRGVFDTQYF. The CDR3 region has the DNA TGTGCCAGTAACGACAGGGGAGTATTCGATACGCAGTATTTT.

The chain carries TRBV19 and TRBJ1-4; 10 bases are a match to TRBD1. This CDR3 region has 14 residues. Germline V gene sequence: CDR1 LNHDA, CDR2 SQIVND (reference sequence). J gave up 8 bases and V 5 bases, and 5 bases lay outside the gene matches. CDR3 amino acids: CASSRGQGGEKLFF. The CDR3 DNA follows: TGTGCCAGTAGTCGTGGACAGGGGGGAGAAAAACTGTTTTTT.

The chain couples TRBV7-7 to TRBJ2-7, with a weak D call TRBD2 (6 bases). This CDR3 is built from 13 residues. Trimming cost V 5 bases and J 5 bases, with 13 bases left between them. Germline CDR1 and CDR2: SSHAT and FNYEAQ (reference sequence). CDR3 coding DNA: TGTGCCAGCAGCCGCGGGACGGAGGACGAGCAGTACTTC. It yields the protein CASSRGTEDEQYF.

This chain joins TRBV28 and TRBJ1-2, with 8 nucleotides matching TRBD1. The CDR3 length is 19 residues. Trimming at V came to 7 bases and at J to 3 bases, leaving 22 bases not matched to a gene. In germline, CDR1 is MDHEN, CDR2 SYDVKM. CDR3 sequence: CASTERIGQGLNVDYGYTF. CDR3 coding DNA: TGTGCCAGCACCGAACGAATCGGACAGGGCTTGAACGTGGACTATGGCTACACCTTC.

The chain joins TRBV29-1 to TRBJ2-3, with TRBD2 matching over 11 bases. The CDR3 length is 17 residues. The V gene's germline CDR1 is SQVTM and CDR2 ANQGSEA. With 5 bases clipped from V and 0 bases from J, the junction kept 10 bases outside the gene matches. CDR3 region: CSVKGVSGGGSTDTQYF. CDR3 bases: TGCAGCGTTAAGGGGGTTAGCGGGGGGGGGAGCACAGATACGCAGTATTTT.

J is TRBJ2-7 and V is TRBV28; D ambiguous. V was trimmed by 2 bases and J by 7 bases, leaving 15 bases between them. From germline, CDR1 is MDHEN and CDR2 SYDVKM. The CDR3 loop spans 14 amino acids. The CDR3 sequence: CASSLVQISGEQYF. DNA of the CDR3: TGTGCCAGCAGTTTAGTACAGATATCTGGTGAGCAGTACTTC.

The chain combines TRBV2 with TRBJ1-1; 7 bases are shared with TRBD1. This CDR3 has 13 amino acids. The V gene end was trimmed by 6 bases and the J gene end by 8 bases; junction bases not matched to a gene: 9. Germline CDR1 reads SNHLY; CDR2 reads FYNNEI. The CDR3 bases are TGTGCCAGCAGATCCGGACAGGTTGGGGAAGCTTTCTTT. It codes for CASRSGQVGEAFF.

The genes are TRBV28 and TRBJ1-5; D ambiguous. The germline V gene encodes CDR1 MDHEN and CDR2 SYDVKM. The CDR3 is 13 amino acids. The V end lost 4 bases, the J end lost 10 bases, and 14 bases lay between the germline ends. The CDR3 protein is CASSWADQIPQHF. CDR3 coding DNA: TGTGCCAGCAGTTGGGCCGACCAGATCCCCCAGCATTTT.

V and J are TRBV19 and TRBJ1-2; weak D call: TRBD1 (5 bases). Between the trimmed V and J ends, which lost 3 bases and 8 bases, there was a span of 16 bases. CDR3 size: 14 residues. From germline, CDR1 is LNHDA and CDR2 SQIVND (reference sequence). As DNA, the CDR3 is TGTGCCAGTAGTATTTCGCCAGGGAAACTCGGCTACACCTTC. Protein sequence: CASSISPGKLGYTF.

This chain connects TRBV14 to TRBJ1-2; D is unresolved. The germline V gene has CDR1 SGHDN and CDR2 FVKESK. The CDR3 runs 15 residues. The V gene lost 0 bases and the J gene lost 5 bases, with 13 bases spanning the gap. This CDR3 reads CASSQDQRAAYGYTF. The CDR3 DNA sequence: TGTGCCAGCAGCCAAGATCAGAGGGCAGCATATGGCTACACCTTC.

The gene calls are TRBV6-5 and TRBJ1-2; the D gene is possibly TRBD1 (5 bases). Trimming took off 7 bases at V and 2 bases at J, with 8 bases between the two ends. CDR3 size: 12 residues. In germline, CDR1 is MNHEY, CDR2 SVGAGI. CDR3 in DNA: TGTGCCAGCACGGACACAAACTATGGCTACACCTTC. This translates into CASTDTNYGYTF.

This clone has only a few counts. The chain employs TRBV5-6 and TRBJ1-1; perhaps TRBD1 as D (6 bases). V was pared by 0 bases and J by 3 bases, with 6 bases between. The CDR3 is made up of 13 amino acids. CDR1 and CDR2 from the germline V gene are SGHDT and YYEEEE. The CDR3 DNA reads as TGTGCCAGCAGCTTGGCAGGGGACACTGAAGCTTTCTTT. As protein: CASSLAGDTEAFF.

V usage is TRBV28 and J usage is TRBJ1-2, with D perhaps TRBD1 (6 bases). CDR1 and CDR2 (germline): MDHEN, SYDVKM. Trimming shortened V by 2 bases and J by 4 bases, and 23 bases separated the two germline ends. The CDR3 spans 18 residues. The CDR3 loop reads CASSLRGGGPTMGYGYTF. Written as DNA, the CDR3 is TGTGCCAGCAGTTTAAGGGGGGGTGGACCGACAATGGGCTATGGCTACACCTTC.